Included here is one T cell receptor (beta chain) sequence, with context. Under the authors' procedure: Reference gene primer amplification gave estimated nucleated cell counts. The protocol was immunoSEQ multiplex PCR, while the TCRdb copy is restricted to in-frame clones and leaves out a portion. V, J and clone size derive from that table, while D and trimming were established from the DNA sequence. Counted here are more than 140,000 clones, approximately 80% occurring once; the ten biggest clones make up 7.2%. This sample was included in a study of blood T cell repertoires in COVID-19. Whole-study context: Acute and convalescent COVID-19 samples came from the United States, Italy and Spain. The analysed material was cDNA or gDNA that came from T cells, B-cell-depleted T cells, or PBMCs.

This CDR3 contains 14 residues. CDR1 is LNHDA, CDR2 SQIVND, per germline (reference sequence). V was shortened by 5 bases and J by 4 bases, with 14 bases between the two germline ends. Material for sequencing was peripheral blood. This chain connects TRBV19 to TRBJ1-2; the D is unclear. This receptor was obtained from a woman aged 50 to 60 in a cohort sampled during active or convalescent COVID-19. Written as DNA, the CDR3 is TGTGCCAGTAGTTTTGAGGGCGGTGTCTATGGCTACACCTTC. Translation: CASSFEGGVYGYTF. The whole variable domain, remainder taken from reference TRBV19 and TRBJ1-2, is DGGITQSPKYLFRKEGQNVTLSCEQNLNHDAMYWYRQDPGQGLRLIYYSQIVNDFQKGDIAEGYSVSREKKESFPLTVTSAQKNPTAFYLCASSFEGGVYGYTFGSGTRLTVV.